Each of the 19 T cell receptor beta chains below was sequenced from the same sample in a study of T-cell memory formation after mild COVID-19 (dated by TCRdb to about 2021). The library was generated by 5' RACE. Sequencing took place on an Illumina NovaSeq 6000. TCRdb reprocessing: public reads trimmed at Q25 with fastp, clones called with MiXCR, in-frame beta chains kept. Merged by CDR3 protein, the rows form single entries marked with the most common genes and DNA. In all, the sample holds about 450,000 distinct CDR3 sequences, and about a quarter of those were seen once. Together, the top ten hold around 13% of the sample. Sequencing used PBMCs or a T cell subset sorted from them (not recorded which). The receptors stem from an adult woman who had mild COVID-19 (a few samples of this study predate the infection). The sample titles of this study are shuffled in the database, so cell type and time point are left out; the donor was told from shared clones.

This chain uses TRBV5-1 with TRBJ2-1; the D gene is possibly TRBD2 (5 bases). CDR3 length: 14 residues. Germline V gives CDR1 SGHRS, CDR2 YFSETQ. V was pared by 0 bases and J by 10 bases, with 14 bases between. This CDR3 is CASSLGAALDEQFF. The CDR3 nucleotides read TGCGCCAGCAGCTTGGGAGCGGCCTTGGACGAGCAGTTCTTC.

The J gene is TRBJ2-1, the V gene TRBV12-3 or TRBV12-4, with 12 nucleotides matching TRBD2. The V segment lost 8 bases and the J segment 10 bases; nucleotides outside the gene matches: 9. This CDR3 contains 14 residues. Here the CDR3 reads CASVPSGRAGEQFF. The CDR3 DNA reads as TGTGCCAGCGTCCCTAGCGGGAGGGCCGGGGAGCAGTTCTTC.

At least ten counts were recorded for this clonotype. This chain connects TRBV4-1 to TRBJ2-7, with D perhaps matching TRBD1 (5 bases). The CDR3 contains 15 residues. CDR1 and CDR2 from the germline V gene are MGHRA and YSYEKL. Trimming removed 4 bases from V and 7 bases from J, with 20 bases in between. This CDR3 reads CASSLTLGRAEEQYF. Written as DNA, the CDR3 is TGCGCCAGCAGCCTCACCTTGGGCAGGGCGGAGGAGCAGTACTTC.

The chain recombines TRBV7-9 with TRBJ2-7; a possible D gene is TRBD1 (6 bases). CDR1 and CDR2 (germline): SEHNR, FQNEAQ (reference sequence). This CDR3 has 14 residues. Trimming took off 4 bases at V and 0 bases at J, with 10 bases between the two ends. CDR3 sequence: CASSSGQISYEQYF. DNA of the CDR3: TGTGCCAGCAGCTCCGGACAGATCTCCTACGAGCAGTACTTC.

This clonotype has more than one count but fewer than ten. The rearrangement joins TRBV7-9 to TRBJ2-7; D might be TRBD1 (6 bases). This CDR3 region has 15 residues. Trimming cost V 0 bases and J 3 bases, with 12 bases left between them. Germline CDR1 reads SEHNR; CDR2 reads FQNEAQ (reference sequence). CDR3 in amino acids: CASSLAVTGLYEQYF. For the CDR3, the DNA is TGTGCCAGCAGCTTAGCGGTTACAGGGCTCTACGAGCAGTACTTC.

This clonotype was seen many times. For the CDR3, the DNA is TGCAGTGCCTCGACTGGTGTTTCAAATTCACCCCTCCACTTT. Its protein is CSASTGVSNSPLHF. The chain recombines TRBV20-1 with TRBJ1-6; D unclear. Trimming took 6 bases from V and 7 from J, leaving 16 bases between them. Germline CDR1 is DFQATT and CDR2 is SNEGSKA (reference sequence). The CDR3 spans 14 residues.

This sequence joins TRBV24-1 and TRBJ2-2; D may be TRBD1 (6 bases). The CDR3 is 17 residues long. Trimming stripped 0 bases from V and 2 bases from J, with 12 bases between. CDR1 and CDR2 from the germline V gene are KGHDR and SFDVKD. CDR3 in DNA: TGTGCCACCAGTGATTTGAAAGGGACACATAACACCGGGGAGCTGTTTTTT. This codes for CATSDLKGTHNTGELFF.

This chain connects TRBV6-2 or TRBV6-3 to TRBJ2-1, with 12 bases identical to TRBD2. This CDR3 is built from 18 residues. Germline-derived CDR1 and CDR2 are MNHEY and SVGEGT. The V segment lost 3 bases and the J segment 9 bases; nucleotides outside the gene matches: 15. The CDR3 protein is CASSYVWRTSGVLSEQFF. The CDR3 DNA is TGTGCCAGCAGTTATGTCTGGAGGACTAGCGGGGTCCTGTCTGAGCAGTTCTTC.

V and J are TRBV20-1 and TRBJ2-1; possible D gene TRBD1, 5 bases. Germline V gene lookup returns CDR1 DFQATT and CDR2 SNEGSKA (reference sequence). V dropped 3 bases and J dropped 7 bases, with 13 bases sitting between them. CDR3 length equals 13 residues. The CDR3 DNA reads TGCAGTGCTAGGGGGCCCGGGCTGAATGAGCAGTTCTTC. Residues: CSARGPGLNEQFF.

This clonotype was seen only a few times. This chain joins TRBV11-2 and TRBJ1-2, with D hard to call. CDR3 size: 14 residues. The V gene's germline CDR1 is SGHAT and CDR2 FQNNGV. The V end lost 3 bases, the J end lost 8 bases, and 16 bases lay between the germline ends. CDR3 sequence: CASSFGTSSVGYTF. DNA for the CDR3: TGTGCCAGCAGCTTCGGCACATCATCTGTGGGCTACACCTTC.

This clonotype has a count of ten or more. The CDR3 sequence: CSARDGTSDVADTQYF. In DNA, the CDR3 is TGCAGTGCTAGAGATGGTACTAGCGACGTGGCAGATACGCAGTATTTT. V is TRBV20-1 and J is TRBJ2-3; 7 positions agree with TRBD2. Germline V gives CDR1 DFQATT, CDR2 SNEGSKA (reference sequence). V lost 0 bases and J lost 4; bases outside the gene matches: 10. The length of the CDR3 is 16 residues.

This clonotype was seen repeatedly, ten times or more. The chain uses TRBV4-1 and TRBJ1-2; possibly TRBD1 for D (5 bases). CDR3 size: 14 residues. Germline V gene data show CDR1 as MGHRA and CDR2 as YSYEKL. Trimming stripped 4 bases from V and 9 bases from J, with 18 bases between. The CDR3 reads CASSPGPATGSYTF. In DNA form, the CDR3 reads TGCGCCAGCAGCCCGGGGCCGGCGACTGGGAGCTACACCTTC.

The chain joins TRBV10-3 to TRBJ2-1; tentatively, D is TRBD2 (7 bases). The V gene lost 0 bases and the J gene lost 2 bases, with 8 bases spanning the gap. The CDR3 is 15 residues long. CDR1 ENHRY and CDR2 SYGVKD come from the germline V gene. The CDR3 DNA follows: TGTGCCATCAGTGAGTCGGGGGGGCCCTACAATGAGCAGTTCTTC. Translated: CAISESGGPYNEQFF.

The rearrangement uses TRBV6-5 and TRBJ1-5; the match to TRBD1 covers 7 bases. The V segment lost 5 bases and the J segment 2 bases; nucleotides outside the gene matches: 9. Germline CDR1 MNHEY, CDR2 SVGAGI. This CDR3 comprises 16 residues. The CDR3 coding sequence is TGTGCCAGCAGTCCCCTCTTCGGACAGGGCAATCAGCCCCAGCATTTT. Its protein product is CASSPLFGQGNQPQHF.

V is TRBV20-1 and J is TRBJ2-1; TRBD1 matches 10 bases. V trimming: 4 bases; J trimming: 8 bases; junction bases outside the gene matches: 14. This CDR3 region has 16 residues. CDR1 DFQATT and CDR2 SNEGSKA come from the germline V gene (reference sequence). The CDR3 region is CSAKYLGTGVPDEQFF. In nucleotides, the CDR3 is TGCAGTGCTAAGTACCTCGGGACAGGGGTCCCCGATGAGCAGTTCTTC.

J is TRBJ1-2 and V is TRBV12-3 or TRBV12-4, with D uncertain. This CDR3 spans 14 amino acids. V was clipped by 2 bases and J by 0 bases, with 7 bases between them. The CDR3 sequence: CASSLLLANYGYTF. The CDR3 DNA reads as TGTGCCAGCAGTTTATTGTTGGCTAACTATGGCTACACCTTC.

This sequence joins TRBV6-1 and TRBJ1-2; 7 positions match TRBD1. The CDR3 totals 13 residues. Germline V gene data show CDR1 as MNHNS and CDR2 as SASEGT. The J segment lost 4 bases and the V segment lost 6 bases, leaving 5 bases of the junction unmatched. CDR3 DNA: TGTGCCAGCAGGGAAAACAGGGGCTATGGCTACACCTTC. Translated, it gives CASRENRGYGYTF.

This clonotype was counted between two and nine times. This rearrangement joins TRBV5-1 to TRBJ2-5; tentatively, D is TRBD1 or TRBD2 (5 bases each). Germline CDR1 reads SGHRS; CDR2 reads YFSETQ. Trimming stripped 3 bases from V and 4 bases from J, with 10 bases between. The CDR3 sequence is 13 residues long. In DNA form, the CDR3 reads TGCGCCAGCAGCTCCCGGGGCTCAGAGACCCAGTACTTC. Amino acids: CASSSRGSETQYF. Drawing the rest from reference TRBV5-1 and TRBJ2-5, the complete variable domain is KAGVTQTPRYLIKTRGQQVTLSCSPISGHRSVSWYQQTPGQGLQFLFEYFSETQRNKGNFPGRFSGRQFSNSRSEMNVSTLELGDSALYLCASSSRGSETQYFGPGTRLLVL.

The chain employs TRBV6-5 and TRBJ2-1; a weak D match, TRBD1 (6 bases). From germline, CDR1 is MNHEY and CDR2 SVGAGI. Trimming left V 7 bases short and J 5 bases short, with 15 bases between. The CDR3 extends over 14 amino acids. CDR3: CASTPPTGNNEQFF. Here the CDR3 DNA reads TGTGCCAGCACCCCCCCCACAGGGAACAATGAGCAGTTCTTC.